This passage covers 15 T cell receptor beta chains from one sample sequenced in a study of CD8 T cells in Susac syndrome. Reverse transcription of about 0.5 to 1 ug RNA used random hexamers. Each CDR3 protein is one row after TCRdb ran MiXCR on the immunoSEQ multiplex PCR reads. Altogether approximately 74,000 distinct CDR3 sequences are present, around 93% being singletons, with the ten largest covering about 0.52%. Sequenced input: CD4+ T cells from PBMCs. All receptors derive from a human donor with Susac syndrome.

The chain uses TRBV5-1 and TRBJ2-1; 9 bases are a match to TRBD2. The CDR3 is 14 residues long. Germline assignment: CDR1 SGHRS and CDR2 YFSETQ. V trimming: 4 bases; J trimming: 7 bases; junction bases outside the gene matches: 6. This chain's CDR3 is CASSAGLAGNEQFF. CDR3 sequence (DNA): TGCGCCAGCAGCGCGGGACTAGCAGGGAATGAGCAGTTCTTC.

The gene calls are TRBV3-1 and TRBJ2-7, with D perhaps matching TRBD2 (6 bases). This CDR3 has 14 residues. The V end was cut by 0 bases, the J end by 6 bases, with 12 bases between. Germline CDR1 reads LGHDT; CDR2 reads YNNKEL (reference sequence). The CDR3 is CASSQEGGNREQYF. CDR3 DNA sequence: TGTGCCAGCAGCCAAGAAGGAGGGAATCGCGAGCAGTACTTC.

The chain has TRBV19 and TRBJ2-6, with 9 bases fitting TRBD1. Per germline, CDR1 LNHDA and CDR2 SQIVND (reference sequence). The CDR3 runs to 18 residues. V shed 3 bases and J 1 base; nucleotides not matched to a gene: 7. The CDR3 spells CASSIRKGQGSGANVLTF. CDR3 DNA: TGTGCCAGTAGTATCAGGAAGGGACAGGGATCTGGGGCCAACGTCCTGACTTTC. Based on the CDR3 plus reference TRBV19 and TRBJ2-6, the full variable domain is DGGITQSPKYLFRKEGQNVTLSCEQNLNHDAMYWYRQDPGQGLRLIYYSQIVNDFQKGDIAEGYSVSREKKESFPLTVTSAQKNPTAFYLCASSIRKGQGSGANVLTFGAGSRLTVL.

The chain is built from TRBV20-1 and TRBJ2-1; D not resolved. Germline loops: CDR1 DFQATT, CDR2 SNEGSKA (reference sequence). Trimming removed 3 bases at V and 4 bases at J, with 16 bases between. The CDR3 is made up of 15 amino acids. The CDR3 loop is CSASRPRSLYNEQFF. In nucleotides, the CDR3 is TGCAGTGCTAGTCGACCCCGGAGCCTGTACAATGAGCAGTTCTTC.

The chain carries TRBV18 and TRBJ1-1; D unresolved. This CDR3 spans 13 amino acids. Per the germline V gene, CDR1 is KGHSH and CDR2 is LQKENI. Trimming removed 4 bases at V and 3 bases at J, with 9 bases between. The CDR3 protein is CASSREWDTEAFF. CDR3 coding DNA: TGTGCCAGCTCACGGGAATGGGACACTGAAGCTTTCTTT. The full variable domain, completed using reference TRBV18 and TRBJ1-1, is NAGVMQNPRHLVRRRGQEARLRCSPMKGHSHVYWYRQLPEEGLKFMVYLQKENIIDESGMPKERFSAEFPKEGPSILRIQQVVRGDSAAYFCASSREWDTEAFFGQGTRLTVV.

The chain carries TRBV6-5 and TRBJ2-5; no definite D call. The CDR3 extends over 16 amino acids. Germline V gives CDR1 MNHEY, CDR2 SVGAGI. Trimming shortened V by 4 bases and J by 0 bases, and 15 bases separated the two germline ends. CDR3 region: CASSSPLASDQETQYF. CDR3 DNA sequence: TGTGCCAGCAGTTCCCCTTTAGCAAGTGACCAAGAGACCCAGTACTTC.

The chain links TRBV27 to TRBJ1-1; 7 bases are a match to TRBD1. The trim removed 3 bases at V and 1 base at J, leaving 5 bases unmatched. The CDR3 contains 15 residues. CDR1 MNHEY and CDR2 SMNVEV come from the germline V gene (reference sequence). This CDR3 reads CASSFRGRGNTEAFF. CDR3 nucleotides: TGTGCCAGCAGTTTTAGGGGGCGCGGGAACACTGAAGCTTTCTTT.

V usage is TRBV18 and J usage is TRBJ1-2; D is ambiguous. The CDR3 covers 13 residues. Between the trimmed V and J ends, which lost 3 bases and 3 bases, there was a span of 8 bases. Germline V gives CDR1 KGHSH, CDR2 LQKENI. The CDR3 sequence: CASSPGRYYGYTF. The CDR3 coding sequence is TGTGCCAGCTCACCCGGACGGTACTATGGCTACACCTTC.

This sequence joins TRBV29-1 and TRBJ1-1, with D unresolved. The CDR3 runs 11 residues. Germline V CDR1 and CDR2: SQVTM, ANQGSEA. The V gene lost 8 bases and the J gene lost 1 base, with 8 bases spanning the gap. As DNA, the CDR3 is TGCAGCACTGGGCGGAACACTGAAGCTTTCTTT. It specifies CSTGRNTEAFF.

This chain joins TRBV27 and TRBJ2-1, with 10 positions matching TRBD2. After removal of 6 bases from V and 7 bases from J, the junction contained 9 bases not matched to a gene. Germline V lookup: CDR1 MNHEY, CDR2 SMNVEV (reference sequence). The CDR3 loop spans 15 amino acids. The chain's CDR3 is CASSPGSSGGNEQFF. CDR3 DNA: TGTGCCAGCAGCCCGGGGTCTAGCGGGGGTAATGAGCAGTTCTTC.

The chain combines TRBV3-1 with TRBJ2-3; 9 bases are shared with TRBD2. Trimming took 1 base from V and 6 from J; bases not matched to a gene: 5. From germline, CDR1 is LGHDT and CDR2 YNNKEL (reference sequence). This CDR3 spans 15 amino acids. The CDR3 here is CASSQAAGGSDTQYF. The CDR3 region has the DNA TGTGCCAGCAGCCAAGCGGCGGGGGGGTCCGATACGCAGTATTTT.

This sequence joins TRBV7-2 and TRBJ2-5, with D possibly being TRBD2 (6 bases). The CDR3 consists of 15 residues. Germline V gene lookup returns CDR1 SGHTA and CDR2 FQGNSA. V was pared by 4 bases and J by 3 bases, with 15 bases between. The chain's CDR3 is CASSSNLGGKETQYF. CDR3 nucleotides: TGTGCCAGCAGCTCTAACCTGGGGGGAAAAGAGACCCAGTACTTC.

The V and J genes are TRBV12-3 or TRBV12-4 and TRBJ1-2; a weak D match, TRBD1 (6 bases). The CDR3 sequence is 14 residues long. Trimming took off 5 bases at V and 3 bases at J, with 13 bases between the two ends. CDR3 in DNA: TGTGCCAGCAGTCCGGACAGTACCGACTATGGCTACACCTTC. Its translation is CASSPDSTDYGYTF.

DNA for the CDR3: TGCAGTGCTAGGACTAGCGGGGGGCCTTACTTC. This codes for CSARTSGGPYF. The rearrangement uses TRBV20-1 and TRBJ2-7; TRBD2 matches 13 bases. Germline CDR1 reads DFQATT; CDR2 reads SNEGSKA (reference sequence). The CDR3 has 11 residues. Germline trimming cut 3 bases from V and 13 bases from J; bases unmatched to any gene: 3.

The chain recombines TRBV15 with TRBJ1-5; tentative D call: TRBD1 (5 bases). CDR3 length equals 16 residues. The V gene lost 1 base and the J gene lost 7 bases, with 17 bases spanning the gap. The germline V gene encodes CDR1 LNHNV and CDR2 YYDKDF (reference sequence). The CDR3 sequence is CATSRADQGPGQPQHF. The DNA for the CDR3 is TGTGCCACCAGCAGAGCGGACCAGGGACCGGGGCAGCCCCAGCATTTT.